What follows are 26 T cell receptor beta chains derived from one specimen sequenced in a study of blood T cell repertoires in COVID-19. Sequenced by immunoSEQ multiplex PCR; TCRdb stores in-frame clones only, minus some. Among some 270,000 clones, roughly nine tenths were seen once, and the ten largest hold approximately 5%. The sample taken for sequencing was peripheral blood. The receptor source for this set is a woman aged 40-49 years who had recovered from COVID-19.

This clone showed up just a few times. The chain recombines TRBV10-3 with TRBJ1-6; 9 positions agree with TRBD1. V lost 3 bases to trimming and J lost 5 bases; unmatched junction nucleotides: 5. CDR3 length: 16 residues. Per the germline V gene, CDR1 is ENHRY and CDR2 is SYGVKD. CDR3 in DNA: TGTGCCATCAGTGAAACCGGGACAGGGAATAATTCACCCCTCCACTTT. Protein sequence: CAISETGTGNNSPLHF.

V usage is TRBV7-2 and J usage is TRBJ2-7; no firm D call. Germline CDR1 and CDR2: SGHTA and FQGNSA. The ends were cut back, 1 base at V and 3 bases at J, with 7 bases in the middle. This CDR3 has 13 amino acids. This chain's CDR3 is CASSLGVYYEQYF. The CDR3 coding sequence is TGTGCCAGCAGCTTAGGAGTTTACTACGAGCAGTACTTC.

The V call is TRBV29-1, the J call TRBJ2-5; 10 nucleotides agree with TRBD1. V trimming: 0 bases; J trimming: 1 base; junction bases outside the gene matches: 11. The CDR3 loop spans 18 amino acids. The germline V gene encodes CDR1 SQVTM and CDR2 ANQGSEA. DNA of the CDR3: TGCAGCGTTGAAGAAGAGGGGGGGGACAGGGGATTCCAAGAGACCCAGTACTTC. Translating it yields CSVEEEGGDRGFQETQYF.

The V and J genes are TRBV5-8 and TRBJ2-5; TRBD2 matches 12 bases. CDR3 length equals 16 residues. Germline CDR1 and CDR2: SGHTS and YDEGEE. V shed 4 bases, J shed 5 bases, and the junction held 9 bases outside the gene matches. CDR3 protein: CASSHRLAGAGETQYF. The CDR3 coding sequence is TGTGCCAGCAGCCACAGACTAGCGGGAGCGGGTGAGACCCAGTACTTC.

The chain couples TRBV20-1 to TRBJ1-1; D not resolved. Germline CDR1 DFQATT, CDR2 SNEGSKA (reference sequence). Trimming took off 2 bases at V and 6 bases at J, with 7 bases between the two ends. The CDR3 loop spans 11 amino acids. The CDR3 DNA follows: TGCAGTGCTAGACTCTCGTCTGAAGCTTTCTTT. Residues: CSARLSSEAFF.

The chain recombines TRBV10-3 with TRBJ1-1; D is possibly TRBD1 (6 bases). V dropped 5 bases and J dropped 6 bases, with 10 bases sitting between them. The length of the CDR3 is 12 residues. Germline V gene sequence: CDR1 ENHRY, CDR2 SYGVKD. The CDR3 DNA follows: TGTGCCATCAGTAAACAGGGTTCTGAAGCTTTCTTT. It yields the protein CAISKQGSEAFF.

The chain is built from TRBV7-9 and TRBJ2-5; 7 bases match TRBD1. CDR1 SEHNR and CDR2 FQNEAQ come from the germline V gene (reference sequence). The CDR3 sequence is 13 residues long. V trimming: 3 bases; J trimming: 5 bases; junction bases outside the gene matches: 3. CDR3 residues: CASSFPRGETQYF. DNA for the CDR3: TGTGCCAGCAGCTTCCCCAGGGGGGAGACCCAGTACTTC. Filled out from reference TRBV7-9 and TRBJ2-5, the complete variable domain reads DTGVSQNPRHKITKRGQNVTFRCDPISEHNRLYWYRQTLGQGPEFLTYFQNEAQLEKSRLLSDRFSAERPKGSFSTLEIQRTEQGDSAMYLCASSFPRGETQYFGPGTRLLVL.

J is TRBJ2-5 and V is TRBV19; 11 nucleotides line up with TRBD2. Germline CDR1 is LNHDA and CDR2 is SQIVND (reference sequence). Trimming took 11 bases from V and 4 from J; bases not matched to a gene: 6. The CDR3 totals 13 residues. Here the CDR3 DNA reads TGTGCCTCCTCCGGGACTAGCGGAGAGACCCAGTACTTC. As protein: CASSGTSGETQYF.

The CDR3 sequence: CASSQRGRVQFF. The CDR3 bases are TGTGCCAGCAGCCAACGCGGGAGGGTGCAGTTCTTC. The chain links TRBV3-1 (or the pseudogene TRBV3-2) to TRBJ2-1, with 9 positions matching TRBD2. Trimming took 2 bases from V and 12 from J; bases not matched to a gene: 2. The CDR3 totals 12 residues. CDR1 and CDR2 (germline): LGHDT, YNNKEL (reference sequence).

The chain carries TRBV7-3 and TRBJ2-1, with TRBD2 matching 11 bases. The V gene's germline CDR1 is SGHTA and CDR2 FQGTGA. V lost 1 base to trimming and J lost 4 bases; unmatched junction nucleotides: 3. This CDR3 is built from 16 residues. The CDR3 coding sequence is TGTGCCAGCAGCTTAAGTTCTAGCGGGGGGTACAATGAGCAGTTCTTC. It encodes CASSLSSSGGYNEQFF.

The chain uses TRBV28 and TRBJ2-7; D call uncertain. Germline V gene sequence: CDR1 MDHEN, CDR2 SYDVKM. This CDR3 contains 13 residues. V dropped 1 base and J dropped 6 bases, with 10 bases sitting between them. Written as DNA, the CDR3 is TGTGCCAGCAGTTTATTGCAGGTCACCGAGCAGTACTTC. As protein: CASSLLQVTEQYF. The full variable domain, completed using reference TRBV28 and TRBJ2-7, is DVKVTQSSRYLVKRTGEKVFLECVQDMDHENMFWYRQDPGLGLRLIYFSYDVKMKEKGDIPEGYSVSREKKERFSLILESASTNQTSMYLCASSLLQVTEQYFGPGTRLTVT.

This clone was found a few times. This chain joins TRBV21-1 and TRBJ2-7; TRBD1 is taken as the D call from the table, unchecked against the DNA. TRBV21-1 is listed as a pseudogene. The length of the CDR3 is 15 residues. As DNA, the CDR3 is TGTGCCAGCAGCTCCAGTCCAGTGATACCTTACGAGCAGTACTTC. It specifies CASSSSPVIPYEQYF.

This clone was detected only a few times. The genes are TRBV5-1 and TRBJ1-5; the D is unclear. This CDR3 is built from 13 residues. Germline values: CDR1 SGHRS, CDR2 YFSETQ. V was shortened by 2 bases and J by 7 bases, with 10 bases between the two germline ends. CDR3 nucleotides: TGCGCCAGCAGCTTCGCAGTATGGCAGCCCCAGCATTTT. As protein: CASSFAVWQPQHF.

This clone was seen once. V is TRBV5-1 and J is TRBJ1-6, with 12 bases identical to TRBD1. Germline lookup yields CDR1 SGHRS and CDR2 YFSETQ. This CDR3 has 18 residues. V lost 4 bases, J lost 7 bases, and 12 bases stayed unmatched. The CDR3: CASSEPPGQGAGNSPLHF. DNA of the CDR3: TGCGCCAGCAGCGAGCCCCCGGGACAGGGGGCCGGCAATTCACCCCTCCACTTT.

This chain uses TRBV10-3 with TRBJ2-1, with D unresolved. Germline V CDR1 and CDR2: ENHRY, SYGVKD. Trimming took 2 bases from V and 0 from J, leaving 8 bases between them. The CDR3 is made up of 15 amino acids. CDR3 in DNA: TGTGCCATCAGTGAGAGTGTTAGCTCCTACAATGAGCAGTTCTTC. It yields the protein CAISESVSSYNEQFF.

CDR3 nucleotide sequence: TGTGCAAGTCAGGAGGGGCTAGGGACCTACAATGAGCAGTTCTTC. Its protein product is CASQEGLGTYNEQFF. This chain connects TRBV5-6 to TRBJ2-1, with D possibly matching TRBD2 (6 bases). Germline V CDR1 and CDR2: SGHDT, YYEEEE. CDR3 size: 15 residues.

The chain uses TRBV10-1 and TRBJ2-3; TRBD2 matches at 8 bases. The V and J ends lost 4 bases and 3 bases, in that order; junction bases with no gene match: 9. Germline values: CDR1 WNHNN, CDR2 SYGVQD (reference sequence). The CDR3 has 16 residues. The CDR3 DNA follows: TGCGCCAGCAGTGGAATCGGGGGGGCCCGGACAGATACGCAGTATTTT. This codes for CASSGIGGARTDTQYF.

The V call is TRBV7-2, the J call TRBJ2-2, with TRBD2 matching 15 bases. Germline V gene sequence: CDR1 SGHTA, CDR2 FQGNSA. CDR3 size: 19 residues. V lost 5 bases, J lost 1 base, and 8 bases stayed unmatched. CDR3 in DNA: TGTGCCAGCAGCATTCGGACTAGCGGGAGGGGGCAGAACACCGGGGAGCTGTTTTTT. Residues: CASSIRTSGRGQNTGELFF.

V gene TRBV6-5 combines with J gene TRBJ1-2; D may be TRBD1 (6 bases). The V and J ends lost 6 bases and 2 bases respectively, with 16 bases between them. The CDR3 sequence is 15 residues long. Germline V gives CDR1 MNHEY, CDR2 SVGAGI. Written as DNA, the CDR3 is TGTGCCAGCAGGAGCTTACAGGGCCTGAACTATGGCTACACCTTC. Its protein is CASRSLQGLNYGYTF.

This clone was found a few times. The chain couples TRBV11-2 to TRBJ2-1; tentatively, D is TRBD2 (6 bases). Germline V gives CDR1 SGHAT, CDR2 FQNNGV. There are 13 residues in the CDR3. The V end was cut by 4 bases, the J end by 7 bases, with 11 bases between. CDR3 protein: CASSSVTRNEQFF. CDR3 in DNA: TGTGCCAGCAGCTCCGTGACTAGAAATGAGCAGTTCTTC.

The V and J genes are TRBV3-1 (or the pseudogene TRBV3-2) and TRBJ2-2; tentatively, D is TRBD2 (5 bases). This CDR3 spans 15 amino acids. V shed 0 bases and J shed 9 bases, with 14 bases lying between them. The germline V gene has CDR1 LGHDT and CDR2 YNNKEL (reference sequence). The CDR3 reads CASSQDFGVSRELFF. DNA for the CDR3: TGTGCCAGCAGCCAAGATTTCGGGGTGTCAAGGGAGCTGTTTTTT.

The V call is TRBV6-5, the J call TRBJ1-2; 7 positions agree with TRBD1. The CDR3 runs 14 residues. Germline lookup yields CDR1 MNHEY and CDR2 SVGAGI. J gave up 4 bases and V 4 bases, and 6 bases lay outside the gene matches. The CDR3 loop reads CASSFLRQGYGYTF. CDR3 nucleotide sequence: TGTGCCAGCAGTTTCCTCCGACAGGGCTATGGCTACACCTTC.

This rearrangement joins TRBV6-2 or TRBV6-3 to TRBJ1-2, with 7 bases fitting TRBD1. The CDR3 is 15 amino acids. Per germline, CDR1 MNHEY and CDR2 SVGEGT. After removal of 5 bases from V and 4 bases from J, the junction contained 10 bases not matched to a gene. The DNA of the CDR3 is TGTGCCAGCAGTCCACGGGACAGTTGGACCTATGGCTACACCTTC. This codes for CASSPRDSWTYGYTF.

This clone was observed many times. V and J are TRBV10-1 and TRBJ2-5; possible D gene TRBD1, 6 bases. The CDR3 contains 13 residues. Trimming pared 4 bases from V and 5 bases from J, leaving 11 bases between. The germline gives CDR1 WNHNN, CDR2 SYGVQD (reference sequence). The CDR3 sequence is CASSGNRVETQYF. In nucleotides, the CDR3 is TGCGCCAGCAGTGGGAACAGGGTTGAGACCCAGTACTTC.

The chain recombines TRBV10-3 with TRBJ2-3; unclear D gene. The V and J ends lost 6 bases and 6 bases respectively, with 10 bases between them. Per the germline V gene, CDR1 is ENHRY and CDR2 is SYGVKD. The length of the CDR3 is 12 residues. The DNA of the CDR3 is TGTGCCATCAGCCTCCCTTCGGATACGCAGTATTTT. Translating gives CAISLPSDTQYF.

The V and J genes are TRBV6-6 and TRBJ2-5, with 12 positions matching TRBD2. This CDR3 has 16 amino acids. The V gene end was trimmed by 4 bases and the J gene end by 4 bases; junction bases not matched to a gene: 7. Germline V lookup: CDR1 MNHNY, CDR2 SVGAGI (reference sequence). CDR3 loop: CASSSLGLAGGETQYF. In nucleotides, the CDR3 is TGTGCCAGCAGTTCCCTGGGACTAGCGGGCGGAGAGACCCAGTACTTC.